Listed below are T cell receptor beta chains from one sample, sequenced in a study of blood T cell repertoires in COVID-19. Data came from immunoSEQ multiplex PCR; TCRdb stores just in-frame clones and leaves some out. The sample contains more than 40,000 clones, around 89% of which appear only once. Material: peripheral blood. Every receptor here comes from a middle-aged man with active COVID-19. Each CDR3 is given with its conserved first and last residue. The D gene is left open where the match is weak. Expanded clones get a size class; other rows say once, few or many, or leave the size out.

-,TRBV7-6,TRBJ2-5,-,CASSSSGYLEETQYF,TGTGCCAGCAGCTCGTCCGGGTATCTCGAAGAGACCCAGTACTTC
-,TRBV6-2/TRBV6-3,TRBJ1-2,TRBD1,CASSSGTGNYGYTF,TGTGCCAGCAGCTCTGGGACAGGGAACTATGGCTACACCTTC
-,TRBV7-8,TRBJ2-7,TRBD2,CASSFGREGEQYF,TGTGCCAGCAGCTTTGGCAGGGAGGGCGAGCAGTACTTC
-,TRBV19,TRBJ2-1,TRBD2,CATRRGGGSYNEQFF,TGTGCCACCCGACGGGGGGGTGGCTCCTACAATGAGCAGTTCTTC
-,TRBV15,TRBJ2-2,TRBD1,CATSDRGLGTGELFF,TGTGCCACCTCGGACAGGGGGTTGGGCACCGGGGAGCTGTTTTTT
-,TRBV28,TRBJ1-2,TRBD1,CASSVPGQGYENGYTF,TGTGCCAGCAGTGTACCGGGACAGGGGTATGAGAATGGCTACACCTTC
-,TRBV7-2,TRBJ1-2,TRBD1,CASSPRADRDGYTF,TGTGCCAGCAGCCCAAGGGCTGACAGGGACGGCTACACCTTC
once,TRBV5-1,TRBJ2-2,TRBD1,CASSWDRVETGELFF,TGCGCCAGCAGCTGGGACAGGGTAGAAACCGGGGAGCTGTTTTTT
-,TRBV27,TRBJ2-3,TRBD2,CASSKREGLGDTQYF,TGTGCCAGCAGTAAGCGGGAGGGCCTGGGAGATACGCAGTATTTT
-,TRBV4-1,TRBJ1-5,-,CASSPTHGRNSNQPQHF,TGCGCCAGCAGCCCAACCCACGGGAGGAATAGCAATCAGCCCCAGCATTTT
-,TRBV5-1,TRBJ1-6,-,CASSPGPVDNSPLHF,TGCGCCAGCAGCCCCGGTCCGGTTGATAATTCACCCCTCCACTTT
once,TRBV19,TRBJ1-5,-,CASSIGAVPNQPQHF,TGTGCCAGTAGTATAGGGGCAGTCCCGAATCAGCCCCAGCATTTT
-,TRBV6-5,TRBJ2-1,TRBD1,CASRTDRGRANEQFF,TGTGCCAGCAGGACTGACAGGGGGCGAGCCAATGAGCAGTTCTTC
-,TRBV30,TRBJ1-1,-,CAWSFPLGGTEAFF,TGTGCCTGGAGTTTCCCGTTGGGGGGCACTGAAGCTTTCTTT
few,TRBV7-6,TRBJ2-7,TRBD2,CASSLDSTSGSSYEQYF,TGTGCCAGCAGCTTAGATTCAACTAGCGGGAGCTCCTACGAGCAGTACTTC
-,TRBV25-1,TRBJ2-1,TRBD2,CASTGLAGGSEQFF,TGTGCCAGCACTGGACTAGCGGGGGGGTCTGAGCAGTTCTTC
-,TRBV28,TRBJ1-2,-,CASSSGTYGYTF,TGTGCCAGCAGTTCCGGGACTTATGGCTACACCTTC
once,TRBV5-1,TRBJ1-1,TRBD1,CASSHRDSRPDTEAFF,TGCGCCAGCAGCCACCGGGACAGCCGCCCGGACACTGAAGCTTTCTTT
-,TRBV2,TRBJ1-1,-,CASKREWSTEAFF,TGTGCCAGCAAAAGGGAGTGGAGCACTGAAGCTTTCTTT
once,TRBV7-9,TRBJ1-2,-,CASSLTGSVYGYTF,TGTGCCAGCAGCTTAACAGGGTCGGTCTATGGCTACACCTTC
once,TRBV5-1,TRBJ2-3,TRBD1,CASSLTGGLTDTQYF,TGCGCCAGCAGCTTGACAGGGGGTTTGACAGATACGCAGTATTTT
-,TRBV6-4,TRBJ2-6,-,CASRNSYPGANVLTF,TGTGCCAGCAGAAATTCCTACCCTGGGGCCAACGTCCTGACTTTC
-,TRBV4-3,TRBJ2-2,TRBD2,CASSQDLASGSSGELFF,TGCGCCAGCAGCCAAGATTTGGCTAGCGGAAGTAGCGGGGAGCTGTTTTTT